What follows are 6 T cell receptor beta chains derived from one specimen sequenced in a study of OX40 agonist ivuxolimab in advanced cancers. Produced via immunoSEQ multiplex PCR; TCRdb's table is partial and in-frame only. In the table there are about 89,000 clones, approximately 91% of which are singletons. The sample in question was CD4+ or CD8+ T cells sorted from blood, obtained in a trial of the OX40 agonist ivuxolimab. The receptors shown here come from an adult with an advanced solid tumor such as melanoma, head and neck, liver or kidney cancer.

The chain recombines TRBV7-6 with TRBJ2-2, with 7 bases matching TRBD1. The CDR3 spans 16 residues. Germline V gives CDR1 SGHVS, CDR2 FNYEAQ. V shed 5 bases, J shed 2 bases, and the junction held 8 bases outside the gene matches. The CDR3 protein is CASSRVRDRNTGELFF. The DNA for the CDR3 is TGTGCCAGCAGCCGGGTCCGGGACAGAAACACCGGGGAGCTGTTTTTT.

In its sample, this clone was seen a few times. The chain carries TRBV10-3 and TRBJ2-5; D is perhaps TRBD1 or TRBD2 (6 bases each). Germline CDR1 ENHRY, CDR2 SYGVKD. The CDR3 length is 14 residues. The V end was cut by 6 bases, the J end by 3 bases, with 14 bases between. The chain's CDR3 is CAISTAGGKETQYF. The DNA for the CDR3 is TGTGCCATCAGCACCGCCGGGGGCAAAGAGACCCAGTACTTC.

The V call is TRBV12-2, the J call TRBJ2-1; the table calls TRBD2, which could not be checked here. TRBV12-2 counts as a pseudogene. CDR3 length: 18 residues. The CDR3 reads CASRLYRPTSGRANEQFF. The CDR3 DNA is TGTGCAAGTCGCTTATACCGCCCGACTAGCGGGAGGGCCAATGAGCAGTTCTTC.

The chain carries TRBV29-1 and TRBJ2-5; TRBD1 might be the D (6 bases). V dropped 2 bases and J dropped 11 bases, with 21 bases sitting between them. The CDR3 is 14 amino acids. CDR1 and CDR2 from the germline V gene are SQVTM and ANQGSEA. CDR3 DNA sequence: TGCAGCGTTGAACTGGGCAGGGGCACTGGGGAGCAGTACTTC. Translating gives CSVELGRGTGEQYF.

This clone was seen only once. The CDR3 nucleotides are TGTGCCAGCTCACCGCCAGGGGCCTCCTACGAGCAGTACTTC. Translated, it gives CASSPPGASYEQYF. This sequence joins TRBV18 and TRBJ2-7; D possibly corresponds to TRBD1 (6 bases). V was pared by 3 bases and J by 0 bases, with 9 bases between. Germline loops: CDR1 KGHSH, CDR2 LQKENI. The CDR3 is 14 amino acids.

V is TRBV18 and J is TRBJ2-5, with TRBD1 matching 7 bases. The CDR3 length is 16 residues. V was clipped by 1 base and J by 1 base; unmatched bases: 6. Per germline, CDR1 KGHSH and CDR2 LQKENI. This CDR3 reads CASSPLGTGAQETQYF. DNA of the CDR3: TGTGCCAGCTCACCACTCGGCACAGGGGCCCAAGAGACCCAGTACTTC.